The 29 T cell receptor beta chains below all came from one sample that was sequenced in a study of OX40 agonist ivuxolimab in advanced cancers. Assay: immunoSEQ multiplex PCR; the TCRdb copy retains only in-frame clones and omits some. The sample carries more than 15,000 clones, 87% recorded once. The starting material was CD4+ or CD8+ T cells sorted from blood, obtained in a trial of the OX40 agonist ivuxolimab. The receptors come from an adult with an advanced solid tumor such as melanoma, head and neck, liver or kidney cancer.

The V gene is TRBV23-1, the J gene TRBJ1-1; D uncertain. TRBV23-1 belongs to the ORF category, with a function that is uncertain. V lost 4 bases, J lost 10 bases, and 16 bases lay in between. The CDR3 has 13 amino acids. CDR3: CASSPPKPQRAFF. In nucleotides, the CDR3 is TGCGCCAGCAGTCCCCCAAAACCGCAGCGAGCTTTCTTT.

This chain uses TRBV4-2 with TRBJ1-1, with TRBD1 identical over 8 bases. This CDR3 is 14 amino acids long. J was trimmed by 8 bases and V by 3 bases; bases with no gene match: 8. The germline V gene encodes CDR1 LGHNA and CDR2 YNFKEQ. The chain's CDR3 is CASSQDKTGDEAFF. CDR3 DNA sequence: TGTGCCAGCAGCCAGGATAAGACAGGGGACGAAGCTTTCTTT.

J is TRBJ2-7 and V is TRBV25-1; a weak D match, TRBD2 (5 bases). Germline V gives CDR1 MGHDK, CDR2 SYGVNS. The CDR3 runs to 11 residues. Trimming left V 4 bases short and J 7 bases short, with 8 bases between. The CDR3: CASSGGLEQYF. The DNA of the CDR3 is TGTGCCAGCAGTGGCGGACTGGAGCAGTACTTC.

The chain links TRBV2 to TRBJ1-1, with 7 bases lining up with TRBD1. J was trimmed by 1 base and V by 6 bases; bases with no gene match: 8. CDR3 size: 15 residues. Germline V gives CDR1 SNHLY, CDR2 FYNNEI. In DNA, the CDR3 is TGTGCCAGCAGCCAAACCGGGACAGCGAACACTGAAGCTTTCTTT. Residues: CASSQTGTANTEAFF.

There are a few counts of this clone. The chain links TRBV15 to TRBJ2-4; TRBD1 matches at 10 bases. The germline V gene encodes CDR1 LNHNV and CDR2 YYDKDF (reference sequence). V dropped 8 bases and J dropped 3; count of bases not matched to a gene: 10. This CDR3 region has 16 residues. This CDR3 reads CATSQRQGAYKNIQYF. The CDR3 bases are TGTGCCACCTCTCAACGACAGGGGGCTTACAAAAACATTCAGTACTTC.

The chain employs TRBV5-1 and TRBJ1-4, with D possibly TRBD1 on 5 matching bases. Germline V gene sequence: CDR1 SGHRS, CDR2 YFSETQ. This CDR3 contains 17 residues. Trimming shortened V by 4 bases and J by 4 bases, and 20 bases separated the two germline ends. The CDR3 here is CASSPVGVAGFNEKLFF. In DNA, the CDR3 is TGCGCCAGCAGCCCCGTGGGGGTGGCAGGCTTTAATGAAAAACTGTTTTTT.

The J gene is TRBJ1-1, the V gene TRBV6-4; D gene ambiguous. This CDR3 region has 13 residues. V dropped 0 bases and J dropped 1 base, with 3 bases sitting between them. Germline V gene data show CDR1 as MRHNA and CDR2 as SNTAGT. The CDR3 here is CASSDSENTEAFF. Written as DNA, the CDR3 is TGTGCCAGCAGTGACTCGGAGAACACTGAAGCTTTCTTT.

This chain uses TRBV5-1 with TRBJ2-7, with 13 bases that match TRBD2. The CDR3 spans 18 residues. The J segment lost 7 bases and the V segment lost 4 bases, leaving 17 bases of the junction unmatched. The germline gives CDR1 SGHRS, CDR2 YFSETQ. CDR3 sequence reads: CASSLTDTTSGGPGEQYF. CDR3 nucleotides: TGCGCCAGCAGCCTAACAGACACGACTAGCGGGGGGCCAGGGGAGCAGTACTTC.

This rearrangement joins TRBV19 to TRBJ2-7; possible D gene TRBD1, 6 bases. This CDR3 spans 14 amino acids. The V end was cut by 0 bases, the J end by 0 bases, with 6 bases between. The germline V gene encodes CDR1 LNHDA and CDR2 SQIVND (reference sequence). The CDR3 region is CASSIEGASYEQYF. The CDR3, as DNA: TGTGCCAGTAGTATAGAGGGGGCCTCCTACGAGCAGTACTTC.

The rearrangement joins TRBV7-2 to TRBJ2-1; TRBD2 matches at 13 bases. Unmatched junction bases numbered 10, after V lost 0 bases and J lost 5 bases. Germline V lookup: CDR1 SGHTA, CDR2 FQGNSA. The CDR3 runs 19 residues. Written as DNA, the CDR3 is TGTGCCAGCAGCTTAGCCACTAGCGGGGGGGCCTATAGGGACAATGAGCAGTTCTTC. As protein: CASSLATSGGAYRDNEQFF.

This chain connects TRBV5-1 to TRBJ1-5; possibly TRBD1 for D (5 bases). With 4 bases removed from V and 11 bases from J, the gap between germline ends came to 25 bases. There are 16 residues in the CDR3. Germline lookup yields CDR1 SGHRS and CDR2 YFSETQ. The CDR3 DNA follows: TGCGCCAGCAGCCCCGTTTCGGGACTAGGCTCCCCAGCCCAGCATTTT. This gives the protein CASSPVSGLGSPAQHF.

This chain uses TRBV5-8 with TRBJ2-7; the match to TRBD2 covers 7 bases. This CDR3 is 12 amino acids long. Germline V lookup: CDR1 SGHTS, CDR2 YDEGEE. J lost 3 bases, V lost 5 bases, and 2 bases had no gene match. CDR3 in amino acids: CASRLAYYEQYF. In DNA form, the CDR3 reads TGTGCCAGCAGACTAGCGTACTACGAGCAGTACTTC.

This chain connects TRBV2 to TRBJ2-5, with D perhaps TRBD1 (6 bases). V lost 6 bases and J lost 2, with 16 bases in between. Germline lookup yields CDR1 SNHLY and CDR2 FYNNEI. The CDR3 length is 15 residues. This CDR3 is CASRDPTGTQETQYF. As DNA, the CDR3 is TGTGCCAGCAGGGACCCCACCGGGACACAAGAGACCCAGTACTTC.

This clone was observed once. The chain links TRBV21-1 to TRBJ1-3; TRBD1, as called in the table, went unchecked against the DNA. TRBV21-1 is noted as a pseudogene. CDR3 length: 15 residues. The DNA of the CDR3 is TGTGCCAGCAGGCATTCCGGGACAGCGATAAACACCATATATTTT. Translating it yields CASRHSGTAINTIYF.

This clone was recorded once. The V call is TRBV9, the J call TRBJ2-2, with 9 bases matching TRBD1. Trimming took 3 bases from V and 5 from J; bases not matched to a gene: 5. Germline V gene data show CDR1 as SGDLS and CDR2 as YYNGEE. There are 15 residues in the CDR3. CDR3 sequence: CASSDRGRGTGELFF. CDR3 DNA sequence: TGTGCCAGCAGCGACAGGGGGCGCGGGACCGGGGAGCTGTTTTTT.

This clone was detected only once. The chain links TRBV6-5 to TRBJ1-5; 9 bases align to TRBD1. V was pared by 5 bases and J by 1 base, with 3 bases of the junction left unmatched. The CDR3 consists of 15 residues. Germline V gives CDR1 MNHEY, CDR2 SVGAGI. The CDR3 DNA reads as TGTGCCAGCAGTAAGGGGACAGGGAGCAATCAGCCCCAGCATTTT. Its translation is CASSKGTGSNQPQHF.

This CDR3 reads CASSIGTGGTEAFF. Written as DNA, the CDR3 is TGTGCCAGTAGTATAGGCACAGGGGGCACTGAAGCTTTCTTT. This chain joins TRBV19 and TRBJ1-1; the match to TRBD1 covers 8 bases. CDR1 and CDR2 (germline): LNHDA, SQIVND (reference sequence). The length of the CDR3 is 14 residues. Trimming cost V 1 base and J 4 bases; bases outside gene matches: 2.

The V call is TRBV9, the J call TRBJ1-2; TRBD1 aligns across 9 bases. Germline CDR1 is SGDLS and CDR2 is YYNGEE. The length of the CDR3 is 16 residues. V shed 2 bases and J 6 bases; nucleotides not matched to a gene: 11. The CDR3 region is CASSVGSTGGKDGYTF. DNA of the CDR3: TGTGCCAGCAGCGTTGGGTCGACAGGGGGTAAGGATGGCTACACCTTC.

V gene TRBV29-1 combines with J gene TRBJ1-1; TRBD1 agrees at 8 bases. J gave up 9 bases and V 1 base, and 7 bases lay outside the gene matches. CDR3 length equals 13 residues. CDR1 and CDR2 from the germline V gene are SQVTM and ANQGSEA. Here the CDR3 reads CSVEGETGGKAFF. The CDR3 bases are TGCAGCGTTGAAGGAGAAACAGGGGGAAAAGCTTTCTTT.

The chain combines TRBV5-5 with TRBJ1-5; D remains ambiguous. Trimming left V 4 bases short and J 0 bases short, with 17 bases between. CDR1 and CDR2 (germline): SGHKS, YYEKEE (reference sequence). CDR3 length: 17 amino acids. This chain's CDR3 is CASSAAAAGYSNQPQHF. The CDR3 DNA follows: TGTGCCAGCAGCGCGGCGGCCGCGGGGTATAGCAATCAGCCCCAGCATTTT.

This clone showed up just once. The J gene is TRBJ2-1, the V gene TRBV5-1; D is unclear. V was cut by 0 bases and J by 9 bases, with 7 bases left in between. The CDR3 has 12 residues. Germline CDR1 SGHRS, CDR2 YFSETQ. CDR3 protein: CASSLEGGEQFF. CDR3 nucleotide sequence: TGCGCCAGCAGCTTGGAGGGCGGTGAGCAGTTCTTC. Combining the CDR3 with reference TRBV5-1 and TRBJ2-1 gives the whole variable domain KAGVTQTPRYLIKTRGQQVTLSCSPISGHRSVSWYQQTPGQGLQFLFEYFSETQRNKGNFPGRFSGRQFSNSRSEMNVSTLELGDSALYLCASSLEGGEQFFGPGTRLTVL.

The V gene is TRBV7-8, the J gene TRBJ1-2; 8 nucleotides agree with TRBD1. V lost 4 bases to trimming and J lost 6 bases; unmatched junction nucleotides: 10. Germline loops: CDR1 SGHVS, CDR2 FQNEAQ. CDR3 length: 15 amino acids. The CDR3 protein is CASSSTRTGYDGYTF. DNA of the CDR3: TGTGCCAGCAGCTCAACAAGGACAGGGTACGATGGCTACACCTTC.

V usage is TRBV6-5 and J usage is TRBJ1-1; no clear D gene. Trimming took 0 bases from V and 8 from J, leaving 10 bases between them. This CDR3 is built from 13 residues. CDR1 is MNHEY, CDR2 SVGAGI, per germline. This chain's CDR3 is CASSYSSRREAFF. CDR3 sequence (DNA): TGTGCCAGCAGTTACTCGAGTCGCAGGGAAGCTTTCTTT.

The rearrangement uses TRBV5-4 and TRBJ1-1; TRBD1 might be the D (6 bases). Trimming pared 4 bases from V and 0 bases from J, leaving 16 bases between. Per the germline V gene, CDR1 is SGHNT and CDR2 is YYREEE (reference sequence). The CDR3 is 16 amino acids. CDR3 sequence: CASSPEPGHLNTEAFF. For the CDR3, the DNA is TGTGCCAGCAGCCCTGAGCCGGGACATCTGAACACTGAAGCTTTCTTT.

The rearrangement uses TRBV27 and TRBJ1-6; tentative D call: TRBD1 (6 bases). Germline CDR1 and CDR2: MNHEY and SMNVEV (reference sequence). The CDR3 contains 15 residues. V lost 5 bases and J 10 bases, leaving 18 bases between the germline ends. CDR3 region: CASSGRGHGGSPLHF. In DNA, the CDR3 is TGTGCCAGCAGTGGCCGGGGACACGGAGGATCACCCCTCCACTTT.

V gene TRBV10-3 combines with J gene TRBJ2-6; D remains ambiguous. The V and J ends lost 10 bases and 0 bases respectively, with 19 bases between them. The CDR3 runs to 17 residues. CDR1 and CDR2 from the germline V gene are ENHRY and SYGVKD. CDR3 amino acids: CATKWISGLSGANVLTF. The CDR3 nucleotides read TGTGCCACTAAATGGATTTCAGGCCTCTCTGGGGCCAACGTCCTGACTTTC.

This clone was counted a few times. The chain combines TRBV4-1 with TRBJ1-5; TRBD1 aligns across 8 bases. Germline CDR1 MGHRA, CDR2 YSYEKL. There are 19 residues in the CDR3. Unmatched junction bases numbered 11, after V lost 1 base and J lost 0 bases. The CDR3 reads CASSQAGRTGPNSNQPQHF. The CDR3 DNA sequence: TGCGCCAGCAGCCAAGCTGGTCGGACAGGGCCTAATAGCAATCAGCCCCAGCATTTT.

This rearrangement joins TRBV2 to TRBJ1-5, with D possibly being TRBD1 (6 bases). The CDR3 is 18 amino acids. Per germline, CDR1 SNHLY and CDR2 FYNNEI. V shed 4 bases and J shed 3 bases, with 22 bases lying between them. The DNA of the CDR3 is TGTGCCAGCAGTGTGGACGCAAGGGGGGCAGCGGCCAATCAGCCCCAGCATTTT. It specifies CASSVDARGAAANQPQHF.

In DNA, the CDR3 is TGTGCCAGCAGTTTATGGGCAGGGGAAAGTTATGGCTACACCTTC. This encodes CASSLWAGESYGYTF. The chain is built from TRBV28 and TRBJ1-2, with D possibly being TRBD1 (6 bases). Germline V gives CDR1 MDHEN, CDR2 SYDVKM. V gave up 0 bases and J gave up 5 bases, with 13 bases separating them. This CDR3 is built from 15 residues.